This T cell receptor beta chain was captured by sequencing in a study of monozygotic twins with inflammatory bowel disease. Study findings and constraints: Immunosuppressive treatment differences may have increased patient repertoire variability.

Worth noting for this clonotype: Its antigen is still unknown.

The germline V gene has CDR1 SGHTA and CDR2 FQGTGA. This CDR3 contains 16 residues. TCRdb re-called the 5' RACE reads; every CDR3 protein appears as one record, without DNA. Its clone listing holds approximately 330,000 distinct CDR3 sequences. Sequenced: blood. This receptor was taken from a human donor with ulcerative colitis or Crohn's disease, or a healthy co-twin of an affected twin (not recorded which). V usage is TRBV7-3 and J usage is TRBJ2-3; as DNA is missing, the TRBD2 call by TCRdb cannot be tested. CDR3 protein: CASSLLQREGGDTQYF. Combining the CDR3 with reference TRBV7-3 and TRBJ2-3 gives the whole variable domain GAGVSQTPSNKVTEKGKYVELRCDPISGHTALYWYRQSLGQGPEFLIYFQGTGAADDSGLPNDRFFAVRPEGSVSTLKIQRTERGDSAVYLCASSLLQREGGDTQYFGPGTRLTVL.